The subject of this entry is one TCR beta chain. No antigen is known for it. The cohort excluded patients with autoimmune disease history or systemic immunosuppression. Germline V gene sequence: CDR1 SGHTS, CDR2 YDEGEE. Trimming removed 0 bases at V and 4 bases at J, with 13 bases between. The CDR3 is 15 residues long. The sample comes from a study of OX40 agonist ivuxolimab in advanced cancers. Broader study findings: Among T cells, CD8+ cells averaged more expanded clones than CD4+ cells. Individuals who were partial responders at 0.1-3.0 mg/kg had clonal expansion that ranked among the lowest.

Clones were read by immunoSEQ multiplex PCR, and TCRdb kept only the in-frame ones, dropping some. The sample comprises more than 95,000 clones, roughly 94% of which are singletons, and more than 0.15% rests with the top ten. The TCR originated in an adult with an advanced solid tumor such as melanoma, head and neck, liver or kidney cancer. This chain links TRBV5-8 with TRBJ1-1; D remains ambiguous. The starting material was CD4+ or CD8+ T cells sorted from blood, obtained in a trial of the OX40 agonist ivuxolimab. The CDR3 sequence is CASSLGTLFSTEAFF. The CDR3 DNA reads TGTGCCAGCAGCTTGGGGACGCTCTTTAGCACTGAAGCTTTCTTT.